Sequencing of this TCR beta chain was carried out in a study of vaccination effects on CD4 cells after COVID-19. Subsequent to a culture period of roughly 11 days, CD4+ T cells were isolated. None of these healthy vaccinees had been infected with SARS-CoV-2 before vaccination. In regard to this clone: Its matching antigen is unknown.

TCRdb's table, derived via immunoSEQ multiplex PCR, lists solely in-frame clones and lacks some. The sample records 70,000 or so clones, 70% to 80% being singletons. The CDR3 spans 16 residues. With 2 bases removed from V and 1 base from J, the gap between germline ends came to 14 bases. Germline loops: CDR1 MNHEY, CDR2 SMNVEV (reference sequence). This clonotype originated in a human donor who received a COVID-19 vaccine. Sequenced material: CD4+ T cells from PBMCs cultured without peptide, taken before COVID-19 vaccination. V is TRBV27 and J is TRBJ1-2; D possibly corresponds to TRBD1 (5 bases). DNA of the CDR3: TGTGCCAGCAGTTTAAAAGGGACCCAAAATAACTATGGCTACACCTTC. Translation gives CASSLKGTQNNYGYTF.